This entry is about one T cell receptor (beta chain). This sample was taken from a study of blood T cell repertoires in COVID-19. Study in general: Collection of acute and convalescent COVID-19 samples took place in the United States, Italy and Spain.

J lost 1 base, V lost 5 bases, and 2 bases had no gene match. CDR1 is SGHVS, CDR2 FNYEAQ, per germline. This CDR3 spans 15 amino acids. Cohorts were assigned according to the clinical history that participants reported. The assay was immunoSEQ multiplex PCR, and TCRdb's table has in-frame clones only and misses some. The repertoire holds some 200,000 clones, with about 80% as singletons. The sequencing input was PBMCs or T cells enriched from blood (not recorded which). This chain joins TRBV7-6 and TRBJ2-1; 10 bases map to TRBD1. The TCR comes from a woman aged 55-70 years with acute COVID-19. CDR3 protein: CASSRDRGSYNEQFF. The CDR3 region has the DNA TGTGCCAGCAGCCGGGACAGGGGTTCCTACAATGAGCAGTTCTTC.